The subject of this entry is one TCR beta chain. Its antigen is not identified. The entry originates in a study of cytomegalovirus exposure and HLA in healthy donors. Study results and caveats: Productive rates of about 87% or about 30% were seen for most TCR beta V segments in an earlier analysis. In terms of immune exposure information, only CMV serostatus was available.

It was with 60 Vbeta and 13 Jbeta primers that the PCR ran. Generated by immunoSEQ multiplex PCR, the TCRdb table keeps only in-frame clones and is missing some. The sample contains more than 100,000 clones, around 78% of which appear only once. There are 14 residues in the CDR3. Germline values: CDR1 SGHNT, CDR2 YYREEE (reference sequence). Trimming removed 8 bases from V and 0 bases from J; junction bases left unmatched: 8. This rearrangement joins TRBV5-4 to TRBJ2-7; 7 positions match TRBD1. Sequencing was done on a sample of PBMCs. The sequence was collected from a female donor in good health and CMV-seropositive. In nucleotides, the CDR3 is TGTGCCAGTAAACCCGGGACAGCCTCCTACGAGCAGTACTTC. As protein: CASKPGTASYEQYF.